A single sample gave rise to the 22 T cell receptor beta chains below, sequenced in a study of shared clonotypes between healthy human individuals. Selected positively for CCR7 and CD45RO-negative, naive CD8 cells excluded terminally differentiated effector memory CD45RA+ cells. Produced via immunoSEQ multiplex PCR; TCRdb's table is partial and in-frame only. The sample consists of about 600,000 clones, roughly 95% of them appearing once. Sequenced material: naive CD8+ T cells sorted from blood. Source of these receptors: a woman aged 25-40 years in good health.

This chain joins TRBV9 and TRBJ2-6; D is unresolved. This CDR3 contains 14 residues. Per germline, CDR1 SGDLS and CDR2 YYNGEE. V was cut by 3 bases and J by 3 bases, with 7 bases left in between. CDR3: CASSALFGANVLTF. CDR3 coding DNA: TGTGCCAGCAGCGCCCTTTTTGGGGCCAACGTCCTGACTTTC.

This clone was observed a handful of times. The chain is built from TRBV30 and TRBJ1-1; D is ambiguous. The CDR3 consists of 11 residues. The germline V and J ends were trimmed by 2 bases and 4 bases, with 5 bases remaining between them. The germline gives CDR1 GTSNPN, CDR2 SVGIG (reference sequence). The chain's CDR3 is CAWSLPTEAFF. Here the CDR3 DNA reads TGTGCCTGGAGTCTACCCACTGAAGCTTTCTTT. The full variable domain, in which reference TRBV30 and TRBJ1-1 provide the parts outside the CDR3, is SQTIHQWPATLVQPVGSPLSLECTVEGTSNPNLYWYRQAAGRGLQLLFYSVGIGQISSEVPQNLSASRPQDRQFILSSKKLLLSDSGFYLCAWSLPTEAFFGQGTRLTVV.

The chain recombines TRBV5-1 with TRBJ2-1; TRBD2 aligns across 11 bases. CDR3 length: 16 residues. The germline V gene encodes CDR1 SGHRS and CDR2 YFSETQ. V gave up 0 bases and J gave up 1 base; unmatched junction bases: 0. CDR3 protein: CASSLASGGSYNEQFF. In DNA form, the CDR3 reads TGCGCCAGCAGCTTGGCTAGCGGGGGGTCCTACAATGAGCAGTTCTTC.

The V and J genes are TRBV9 and TRBJ2-1; TRBD1 or TRBD2 may be the D gene (7 bases each). Between the trimmed V and J ends, which lost 5 bases and 4 bases, there was a span of 16 bases. The CDR3 is 15 residues long. Germline assignment: CDR1 SGDLS and CDR2 YYNGEE. CDR3 residues: CASSEGGGSYNEQFF. As DNA, the CDR3 is TGTGCCAGCAGTGAGGGAGGGGGCTCGTACAATGAGCAGTTCTTC.

A word on this clone: The sample carries other DNA sequences with the same CDR3. The chain employs TRBV4-2 and TRBJ1-1; no firm D call. Deletions cut 1 base from V and 1 base from J, with 7 bases between. The germline gives CDR1 LGHNA, CDR2 YNFKEQ. The CDR3 length is 14 residues. The CDR3 protein is CASSQVLGNTEAFF. The CDR3, as DNA: TGTGCCAGCAGCCAAGTCCTAGGGAACACTGAAGCTTTCTTT.

The gene calls are TRBV4-2 and TRBJ2-2; TRBD1 aligns across 9 bases. The V and J ends lost 7 bases and 8 bases, in that order; junction bases with no gene match: 8. Germline values: CDR1 LGHNA, CDR2 YNFKEQ. This CDR3 contains 14 residues. The CDR3 region is CASTLGDRAGELFF. CDR3 coding DNA: TGTGCCAGCACCCTCGGGGACAGGGCAGGGGAGCTGTTTTTT.

The chain has TRBV28 and TRBJ1-4, with 7 positions matching TRBD1. The CDR3 sequence is 14 residues long. Trimming cost V 1 base and J 5 bases; bases outside gene matches: 1. Germline CDR1 reads MDHEN; CDR2 reads SYDVKM. The CDR3 sequence is CASSLSTGNEKLFF. The CDR3 DNA reads TGTGCCAGCAGTTTATCGACAGGGAATGAAAAACTGTTTTTT.

This chain connects TRBV10-3 to TRBJ2-7; 11 bases match TRBD1. Germline V gives CDR1 ENHRY, CDR2 SYGVKD. The CDR3 consists of 16 residues. The V gene end was trimmed by 10 bases and the J gene end by 0 bases; junction bases not matched to a gene: 11. The CDR3 nucleotides are TGTGCCAGCGGGGGGACAGGGGGTGTTAGCTCCTACGAGCAGTACTTC. It yields the protein CASGGTGGVSSYEQYF.

The CDR3 DNA follows: TGCGCCAGCAGCTTGGAACTAAACTCCTACAATGAGCAGTTCTTC. Translated, it gives CASSLELNSYNEQFF. The chain is built from TRBV5-1 and TRBJ2-1, with D unclear. Germline values: CDR1 SGHRS, CDR2 YFSETQ. The CDR3 consists of 15 residues. Trimming left V 0 bases short and J 0 bases short, with 7 bases between.

The chain recombines TRBV6-5 with TRBJ1-1; D unresolved. Trimming took off 2 bases at V and 1 base at J, with 5 bases between the two ends. The CDR3 covers 13 residues. Germline CDR1 MNHEY, CDR2 SVGAGI. CDR3 amino acids: CASSYAQNTEAFF. CDR3 nucleotide sequence: TGTGCCAGCAGTTACGCGCAGAACACTGAAGCTTTCTTT.

The rearrangement links TRBV5-6 to TRBJ2-5, with 10 bases aligning to TRBD1. The J call is doubtful: the DNA matches TRBJ2-7 better. CDR3 length: 13 amino acids. Germline loops: CDR1 SGHDT, CDR2 YYEEEE. The CDR3 DNA is TGTGCCAGCAGCCAAGGGACAGGGGACGAGCAGTACTTC. Its translation: CASSQGTGDEQYF.

The V and J genes are TRBV28 and TRBJ1-4, with D hard to call. Germline V gene lookup returns CDR1 MDHEN and CDR2 SYDVKM. The CDR3 has 12 residues. Trimming cost V 6 bases and J 8 bases, with 10 bases left between them. CDR3 residues: CASSFSREKLFF. DNA for the CDR3: TGTGCCAGCAGCTTCTCACGGGAAAAACTGTTTTTT.

This chain uses TRBV10-2 with TRBJ2-1; 11 nucleotides agree with TRBD2. Per the germline V gene, CDR1 is WSHSY and CDR2 is SAAADI. The CDR3 runs 15 residues. V shed 7 bases, J shed 1 base, and the junction held 3 bases outside the gene matches. This chain's CDR3 is CASTIAGGSYNEQFF. CDR3 DNA sequence: TGCGCCAGCACCATAGCGGGAGGGTCCTACAATGAGCAGTTCTTC.

As concerns this clone: This sample also contains other DNA sequences that code for the same CDR3. The V call is TRBV5-4, the J call TRBJ2-3; D uncertain. V lost 3 bases and J 2 bases, leaving 1 base between the germline ends. Per the germline V gene, CDR1 is SGHNT and CDR2 is YYREEE (reference sequence). There are 11 residues in the CDR3. In DNA, the CDR3 is TGTGCCAGCAGCTCCACAGATACGCAGTATTTT. Translated: CASSSTDTQYF.

The CDR3 is CASSLVRGRTANTGELFF. Here the CDR3 DNA reads TGCGCCAGCAGCTTGGTACGAGGTCGGACGGCGAACACCGGGGAGCTGTTTTTT. The chain employs TRBV5-1 and TRBJ2-2; D gene uncertain. V lost 0 bases, J lost 0 bases, and 15 bases lay in between. Germline values: CDR1 SGHRS, CDR2 YFSETQ. CDR3 length equals 18 residues.

The chain links TRBV4-1 to TRBJ2-5; the match to TRBD1 covers 7 bases. V was pared by 1 base and J by 1 base, with 6 bases of the junction left unmatched. Germline V CDR1 and CDR2: MGHRA, YSYEKL. The CDR3 length is 16 residues. The CDR3 protein is CASSQGTGAVQETQYF. CDR3 in DNA: TGCGCCAGCAGCCAAGGAACAGGGGCGGTCCAAGAGACCCAGTACTTC.

This chain connects TRBV6-1 to TRBJ2-3; the D is unclear. Germline-derived CDR1 and CDR2 are MNHNS and SASEGT. Trimming took off 0 bases at V and 1 base at J, with 14 bases between the two ends. CDR3 size: 17 residues. The DNA of the CDR3 is TGTGCCAGCAGTGAAGCCCGCCGTCTTCGTCGCACAGATACGCAGTATTTT. It encodes CASSEARRLRRTDTQYF.

The chain is built from TRBV6-5 and TRBJ1-2, with 9 bases matching TRBD1. The V and J ends lost 8 bases and 4 bases, in that order; junction bases with no gene match: 11. Per germline, CDR1 MNHEY and CDR2 SVGAGI. The CDR3 loop spans 15 amino acids. This chain's CDR3 is CASGDGTGLSYGYTF. The CDR3 region has the DNA TGTGCCAGCGGCGATGGGACAGGGCTGTCCTATGGCTACACCTTC.

V and J are TRBV7-9 and TRBJ2-1; 15 nucleotides agree with TRBD2. V shed 6 bases and J 7 bases; nucleotides not matched to a gene: 4. The CDR3 is made up of 15 amino acids. The germline V gene has CDR1 SEHNR and CDR2 FQNEAQ (reference sequence). The CDR3 DNA sequence: TGTGCCAGCAGACCCGGGACTAGCGGGAGGAATGAGCAGTTCTTC. Translated: CASRPGTSGRNEQFF.

The chain combines TRBV5-4 with TRBJ2-7; possible D gene TRBD2, 6 bases. V lost 3 bases and J lost 0, with 13 bases in between. Germline V CDR1 and CDR2: SGHNT, YYREEE (reference sequence). The CDR3 loop spans 15 amino acids. The CDR3 region is CASSWGTSSSYEQYF. The CDR3, as DNA: TGTGCCAGCAGCTGGGGGACTTCTAGCTCCTACGAGCAGTACTTC.

The rearrangement joins TRBV7-7 to TRBJ2-5, with a weak D call TRBD2 (6 bases). The germline V gene encodes CDR1 SSHAT and CDR2 FNYEAQ (reference sequence). The CDR3 spans 13 residues. The V end was cut by 2 bases, the J end by 5 bases, with 9 bases between. The CDR3 loop is CASSLREWETQYF. CDR3 coding DNA: TGTGCCAGCAGCTTACGGGAGTGGGAGACCCAGTACTTC.

This rearrangement joins TRBV28 to TRBJ1-1, with D possibly matching TRBD1 (5 bases). The germline V and J ends were trimmed by 6 bases and 11 bases, with 19 bases remaining between them. CDR3 length: 13 residues. Per germline, CDR1 MDHEN and CDR2 SYDVKM. The CDR3 DNA reads TGTGCCAGCAGGAGCCGGGACTCCCCAGCCGCTTTCTTT. Translation: CASRSRDSPAAFF.